A single sample is the source of the 30 T cell receptor beta chains below, sequenced in a study of shared clonotypes between healthy human individuals. Profiled with immunoSEQ multiplex PCR; TCRdb holds only in-frame clones, not every one. The data contain approximately 2.4 million clones, more than 90% of them seen just once; the ten biggest clones take up roughly 0.13%. Sequencing used naive CD4+ T cells sorted from blood. Subset reported: CD45RA+ positively selected. The receptor source for this set is a young man in good health.

The chain couples TRBV7-8 to TRBJ2-7, with TRBD1 identical over 7 bases. V dropped 3 bases and J dropped 5; count of bases not matched to a gene: 4. The CDR3 sequence is 13 residues long. The germline gives CDR1 SGHVS, CDR2 FQNEAQ. CDR3 in amino acids: CASSFDRAHEQYF. CDR3 nucleotide sequence: TGTGCCAGCAGCTTCGACAGGGCCCACGAGCAGTACTTC.

In this sample, this clone turned up once. The CDR3 nucleotides read TGTGCCAGCAGCTTAGCTCGGAGTACCGGGGAGCTGTTTTTT. As protein: CASSLARSTGELFF. The rearrangement uses TRBV7-6 and TRBJ2-2; the D is unclear. Trimming shortened V by 0 bases and J by 5 bases, and 7 bases separated the two germline ends. There are 14 residues in the CDR3. The V gene's germline CDR1 is SGHVS and CDR2 FNYEAQ.

The rearrangement joins TRBV6-5 to TRBJ1-4, with 8 bases matching TRBD1. The CDR3 runs to 15 residues. The germline gives CDR1 MNHEY, CDR2 SVGAGI. V dropped 5 bases and J dropped 2; count of bases not matched to a gene: 4. CDR3 residues: CASSPQGATNEKLFF. CDR3 DNA sequence: TGTGCCAGCAGTCCCCAGGGGGCGACTAATGAAAAACTGTTTTTT.

The chain links TRBV5-8 to TRBJ1-2; no definite D call. Trimming took 5 bases from V and 4 from J, leaving 9 bases between them. CDR3 length: 12 residues. The germline CDR1 and CDR2 sequences are SGHTS and YDEGEE. The CDR3 coding sequence is TGTGCCAGCAGTTCCGACACCTATGGCTACACCTTC. It specifies CASSSDTYGYTF.

This chain uses TRBV4-1 with TRBJ2-5; D is unclear. Trimming shortened V by 0 bases and J by 0 bases, and 11 bases separated the two germline ends. Germline lookup yields CDR1 MGHRA and CDR2 YSYEKL. The CDR3 sequence is 16 residues long. The DNA for the CDR3 is TGCGCCAGCAGCCAAGAAGGTGGCACGTACCAAGAGACCCAGTACTTC. Residues: CASSQEGGTYQETQYF.

CDR3 protein: CASSLLRDAYNEQFF. The CDR3 DNA sequence: TGCGCCAGCAGCTTGCTCCGGGACGCTTACAATGAGCAGTTCTTC. The V call is TRBV5-1, the J call TRBJ2-1; D is perhaps TRBD1 or TRBD2 (5 bases each). Per germline, CDR1 SGHRS and CDR2 YFSETQ. Trimming left V 1 base short and J 4 bases short, with 12 bases between. This CDR3 has 15 residues.

This chain uses TRBV7-3 with TRBJ1-5, with 8 positions matching TRBD1. The CDR3 totals 15 residues. Germline assignment: CDR1 SGHTA and CDR2 FQGTGA. Trimming cost V 4 bases and J 5 bases; bases outside gene matches: 7. This CDR3 is CASSSRTGLDQPQHF. Here the CDR3 DNA reads TGTGCCAGCAGCTCCCGGACAGGGCTAGATCAGCCCCAGCATTTT.

About this clone itself: The identical CDR3 is also encoded by other nucleotide sequences in the sample. CDR3 bases: TGCGCCAGCAGCCCAACCTCCGGCCAAGAGACCCAGTACTTC. This sequence encodes CASSPTSGQETQYF. The chain employs TRBV5-1 and TRBJ2-5, with no clear D. V lost 4 bases, J lost 1 base, and 11 bases lay in between. The CDR3 has 14 residues. Per the germline V gene, CDR1 is SGHRS and CDR2 is YFSETQ. The full variable domain, rest sourced from reference TRBV5-1 and TRBJ2-5, is KAGVTQTPRYLIKTRGQQVTLSCSPISGHRSVSWYQQTPGQGLQFLFEYFSETQRNKGNFPGRFSGRQFSNSRSEMNVSTLELGDSALYLCASSPTSGQETQYFGPGTRLLVL.

The chain uses TRBV4-1 and TRBJ1-4, with TRBD1 matching 9 bases. CDR1 MGHRA and CDR2 YSYEKL come from the germline V gene. With V trimmed by 1 base and J by 7 bases, 13 bases remained unmatched. CDR3 length: 18 amino acids. As DNA, the CDR3 is TGCGCCAGCAGCCAAGGGGGGACAGGGCGGGGATTCGGTGAAAAACTGTTTTTT. This gives the protein CASSQGGTGRGFGEKLFF.

The V call is TRBV6-1, the J call TRBJ1-5; D may be TRBD1 (6 bases). The length of the CDR3 is 18 residues. Trimming pared 4 bases from V and 0 bases from J, leaving 19 bases between. Germline CDR1 MNHNS, CDR2 SASEGT. CDR3 amino acids: CASSVWTDHKLSNQPQHF. The CDR3 DNA reads TGTGCCAGCAGTGTATGGACAGATCATAAGCTTAGCAATCAGCCCCAGCATTTT.

Ten or more counts support this clone. Other DNA variants within this sample encode the same CDR3. V is TRBV30 and J is TRBJ2-5; D call uncertain. Trimming left V 3 bases short and J 1 base short, with 0 bases between. The CDR3 extends over 10 amino acids. The V gene's germline CDR1 is GTSNPN and CDR2 SVGIG (reference sequence). This chain's CDR3 is CAWSQETQYF. CDR3 nucleotides: TGTGCCTGGAGCCAAGAGACCCAGTACTTC.

The genes are TRBV4-1 and TRBJ1-1; tentative D call: TRBD1 (6 bases). The CDR3 consists of 15 residues. Germline V CDR1 and CDR2: MGHRA, YSYEKL. Between the trimmed V and J ends, which lost 3 bases and 1 base, there was a span of 12 bases. This CDR3 reads CASSHPQGENTEAFF. DNA for the CDR3: TGCGCCAGCAGCCACCCACAGGGTGAGAACACTGAAGCTTTCTTT.

CDR3 protein: CASSQRQGASNQPQHF. The CDR3 DNA follows: TGTGCCAGTAGTCAACGACAGGGGGCGAGCAATCAGCCCCAGCATTTT. The chain recombines TRBV19 with TRBJ1-5; 10 bases map to TRBD1. V gave up 5 bases and J gave up 1 base; unmatched junction bases: 5. The CDR3 length is 16 residues. From germline, CDR1 is LNHDA and CDR2 SQIVND (reference sequence).

This chain links TRBV10-3 with TRBJ1-6, with D possibly matching TRBD1 (6 bases). This CDR3 has 12 residues. Germline CDR1 is ENHRY and CDR2 is SYGVKD. V was shortened by 10 bases and J by 10 bases, with 14 bases between the two germline ends. This CDR3 reads CASRGTNSPLHF. CDR3 nucleotides: TGTGCCAGTAGGGGGACGAACTCACCCCTCCACTTT.

The chain carries TRBV4-1 and TRBJ1-3, with D uncertain. This CDR3 is 20 amino acids long. Trimming pared 0 bases from V and 2 bases from J, leaving 23 bases between. Germline lookup yields CDR1 MGHRA and CDR2 YSYEKL. In DNA, the CDR3 is TGCGCCAGCAGCCAAGATGGACGGGGTACGAGTCTAGCCGCTGGAAACACCATATATTTT. This codes for CASSQDGRGTSLAAGNTIYF.

V and J are TRBV6-1 and TRBJ1-2, with 8 bases lining up with TRBD1. Germline-derived CDR1 and CDR2 are MNHNS and SASEGT. The CDR3 is 15 residues long. V gave up 7 bases and J gave up 4 bases; unmatched junction bases: 11. The CDR3 loop reads CASTFPGQGGYGYTF. In DNA form, the CDR3 reads TGTGCCAGCACTTTCCCCGGACAGGGAGGCTATGGCTACACCTTC.

This rearrangement joins TRBV6-1 to TRBJ1-6; possible D gene TRBD1, 5 bases. V lost 2 bases to trimming and J lost 10 bases, with 12 bases between them. The CDR3 extends over 14 amino acids. Germline loops: CDR1 MNHNS, CDR2 SASEGT. This chain's CDR3 is CASSESQGISPLHF. The CDR3 DNA follows: TGTGCCAGCAGTGAATCGCAGGGAATCTCACCCCTCCACTTT.

The gene calls are TRBV18 and TRBJ2-5; 8 bases line up with TRBD1. Germline CDR1 and CDR2: KGHSH and LQKENI. CDR3 length equals 16 residues. The ends lost 3 bases at V and 9 bases at J; junction bases unmatched: 15. Written as DNA, the CDR3 is TGTGCCAGCTCACCGGGCATAGGACAGGGACCGGGGGCCCAGTACTTC. It is translated as CASSPGIGQGPGAQYF.

The V and J genes are TRBV18 and TRBJ2-5; TRBD1 agrees at 8 bases. J gave up 1 base and V 6 bases, and 10 bases lay outside the gene matches. Germline CDR1 and CDR2: KGHSH and LQKENI. This CDR3 is 16 amino acids long. CDR3 coding DNA: TGTGCCAGCTCTTCTCTACCGGGACAGGCCCAAGAGACCCAGTACTTC. Translated: CASSSLPGQAQETQYF.

The chain uses TRBV5-4 and TRBJ1-6, with D perhaps matching TRBD1 (5 bases). CDR1 and CDR2 from the germline V gene are SGHNT and YYREEE (reference sequence). V dropped 4 bases and J dropped 3 bases, with 11 bases sitting between them. The CDR3 contains 15 residues. The CDR3 region has the DNA TGTGCCAGCAGCCCCGACAGAAACTATAATTCACCCCTCCACTTT. Its translation: CASSPDRNYNSPLHF. The full variable domain, its missing parts supplied by reference TRBV5-4 and TRBJ1-6, is ETGVTQSPTHLIKTRGQQVTLRCSSQSGHNTVSWYQQALGQGPQFIFQYYREEENGRGNFPPRFSGLQFPNYSSELNVNALELDDSALYLCASSPDRNYNSPLHFGNGTRLTVT.

The V gene is TRBV11-2, the J gene TRBJ2-4; 9 bases align to TRBD2. Germline assignment: CDR1 SGHAT and CDR2 FQNNGV. V lost 1 base to trimming and J lost 1 base; unmatched junction nucleotides: 8. This CDR3 region has 18 residues. The CDR3 loop is CASSLAPGLASAKNIQYF. CDR3 nucleotides: TGTGCCAGCAGCTTAGCGCCGGGACTAGCTTCTGCCAAAAACATTCAGTACTTC.

For the CDR3, the DNA is TGTGCCAGTGCGACAGGGAATCAGGGCCACGAGCAGTACTTC. It is translated as CASATGNQGHEQYF. The chain recombines TRBV2 with TRBJ2-7; the match to TRBD1 covers 7 bases. Germline V lookup: CDR1 SNHLY, CDR2 FYNNEI. V shed 9 bases and J 5 bases; nucleotides not matched to a gene: 13. This CDR3 contains 14 residues.

The J gene is TRBJ1-3, the V gene TRBV28; D call uncertain. The CDR3 sequence is 15 residues long. V was clipped by 6 bases and J by 3 bases, with 15 bases between them. Germline loops: CDR1 MDHEN, CDR2 SYDVKM. The chain's CDR3 is CASSAGGLDGNTIYF. The DNA of the CDR3 is TGTGCCAGCAGCGCGGGTGGCCTTGATGGAAACACCATATATTTT.

V is TRBV9 and J is TRBJ1-1; D is unclear. Between the trimmed V and J ends, which lost 3 bases and 0 bases, there was a span of 6 bases. The length of the CDR3 is 13 residues. Germline values: CDR1 SGDLS, CDR2 YYNGEE. The CDR3: CASSAQMNTEAFF. Here the CDR3 DNA reads TGTGCCAGCAGCGCCCAAATGAACACTGAAGCTTTCTTT. Full variable domain (outside the CDR3, taken from reference TRBV9 and TRBJ1-1): DSGVTQTPKHLITATGQRVTLRCSPRSGDLSVYWYQQSLDQGLQFLIQYYNGEERAKGNILERFSAQQFPDLHSELNLSSLELGDSALYFCASSAQMNTEAFFGQGTRLTVV.

The genes are TRBV7-7 and TRBJ2-2, with a weak D call TRBD1 (6 bases). Germline values: CDR1 SSHAT, CDR2 FNYEAQ (reference sequence). The CDR3 length is 16 residues. CDR3 region: CAGDRRQVSNTGELFF. The CDR3, as DNA: TGTGCTGGGGACCGCAGACAGGTATCGAACACCGGGGAGCTGTTTTTT.

V is TRBV9 and J is TRBJ2-2, with TRBD2 as a possible D gene (8 bases). This CDR3 has 16 residues. Germline lookup yields CDR1 SGDLS and CDR2 YYNGEE. Trimming removed 4 bases at V and 6 bases at J, with 19 bases between. The CDR3 sequence is CASSTGVAGTAGELFF. The CDR3 DNA reads as TGTGCCAGCAGCACAGGGGTAGCGGGAACGGCCGGGGAGCTGTTTTTT.

The V gene is TRBV27, the J gene TRBJ2-7; 7 nucleotides align to TRBD1. With V trimmed by 5 bases and J by 2 bases, 9 bases remained unmatched. This CDR3 spans 15 amino acids. The V gene's germline CDR1 is MNHEY and CDR2 SMNVEV (reference sequence). The CDR3 region has the DNA TGTGCCAGCAGTACCTCGACAGGGCCAACCTACGAGCAGTACTTC. Translation gives CASSTSTGPTYEQYF.

Regarding this clone: Distinct nucleotide sequences in the sample also encode this CDR3. This sequence joins TRBV5-5 and TRBJ2-7; possibly TRBD1 or TRBD2 for D (5 bases each). The CDR3 length is 15 residues. V was shortened by 4 bases and J by 0 bases, with 14 bases between the two germline ends. Germline V gene data show CDR1 as SGHKS and CDR2 as YYEKEE (reference sequence). CDR3 coding DNA: TGTGCCAGCAGCCCCGCCTGGGGGAGCTCCTACGAGCAGTACTTC. Its translation: CASSPAWGSSYEQYF.

The V and J genes are TRBV28 and TRBJ2-7; 7 bases are a match to TRBD1. CDR3 size: 12 residues. CDR1 MDHEN and CDR2 SYDVKM come from the germline V gene. V trimming: 5 bases; J trimming: 9 bases; junction bases outside the gene matches: 7. The CDR3 reads CASSPGDRAQYF. The CDR3 region has the DNA TGTGCCAGCAGTCCCGGGGACAGAGCGCAGTACTTC.

V usage is TRBV18 and J usage is TRBJ1-1; 10 positions agree with TRBD1. Germline V CDR1 and CDR2: KGHSH, LQKENI. The CDR3 has 15 amino acids. V trimming: 4 bases; J trimming: 4 bases; junction bases outside the gene matches: 6. The DNA for the CDR3 is TGTGCCAGCTCACTGGGGACAGGGGAGGGCACTGAAGCTTTCTTT. Translation gives CASSLGTGEGTEAFF.